The 8 T cell receptor beta chains below all came from one sample that was sequenced in a study of T cell repertoires in cytomegalovirus infection. One entry per CDR3 protein, called by TCRdb with MiXCR from the reads. Of under 200,000 distinct CDR3 sequences listed, roughly 9% are singletons. Sequencing was done on a sample of PBMCs. The receptor set was obtained from a human donor in good health (CMV status not recorded). Some clones in this sample may be carry-over from other donors' samples.

In this sample, this clonotype turned up many times. The CDR3 region is CASRYSGSWTGELFF. CDR3 in DNA: TGTGCCAGCAGATATAGCGGGAGTTGGACCGGGGAGCTGTTTTTT. The V gene is TRBV6-2 or TRBV6-3, the J gene TRBJ2-2; 9 positions match TRBD2. Germline CDR1 is MNHEY and CDR2 is SVGEGT. The CDR3 extends over 15 amino acids. Trimming at V came to 6 bases and at J to 5 bases, leaving 7 bases not matched to a gene.

This clonotype appeared a few times. The CDR3 DNA reads TGTGCCAGCAGTTATATGTATGAGCAGTTCTTC. Amino acid sequence: CASSYMYEQFF. The chain recombines TRBV6-2 or TRBV6-3 with TRBJ2-1; D gene uncertain. Germline lookup yields CDR1 MNHEY and CDR2 SVGEGT. Trimming stripped 3 bases from V and 8 bases from J, with 5 bases between. The CDR3 extends over 11 amino acids.

The chain uses TRBV19 and TRBJ1-1; TRBD1 matches 7 bases. There are 14 residues in the CDR3. V lost 1 base, J lost 3 bases, and 2 bases stayed unmatched. Germline loops: CDR1 LNHDA, CDR2 SQIVND (reference sequence). The CDR3: CASSIGQGHTEAFF. CDR3 in DNA: TGTGCCAGTAGTATAGGACAGGGCCACACTGAAGCTTTCTTT.

The J gene is TRBJ1-1, the V gene TRBV28; D perhaps matches TRBD1 (6 bases). Germline assignment: CDR1 MDHEN and CDR2 SYDVKM. CDR3 length equals 17 residues. V shed 0 bases and J shed 3 bases, with 17 bases lying between them. CDR3 sequence reads: CASSLWSGTGWDTEAFF. In DNA, the CDR3 is TGTGCCAGCAGTTTATGGAGCGGCACAGGGTGGGACACTGAAGCTTTCTTT.

This clonotype was counted ten times or more. The CDR3 spells CASRRRDIVSEQYF. CDR3 DNA sequence: TGTGCCAGCAGAAGAAGGGACATCGTTTCTGAGCAGTACTTC. The chain recombines TRBV6-6 with TRBJ2-7, with D possibly matching TRBD1 (6 bases). V dropped 6 bases and J dropped 7 bases, with 19 bases sitting between them. This CDR3 is 14 amino acids long. Germline lookup yields CDR1 MNHNY and CDR2 SVGAGI (reference sequence).

This chain connects TRBV18 to TRBJ2-4; 10 bases map to TRBD2. The CDR3 length is 16 residues. Germline V CDR1 and CDR2: KGHSH, LQKENI. V gave up 3 bases and J gave up 4 bases; unmatched junction bases: 6. CDR3 region: CASSPIETSGKNIQYF. The CDR3 DNA reads TGTGCCAGCTCACCTATCGAGACTAGCGGGAAAAACATTCAGTACTTC.

There are a few counts of this clonotype. The chain combines TRBV7-2 with TRBJ1-2; the D gene is possibly TRBD1 (5 bases). Trimming took 0 bases from V and 4 from J, leaving 12 bases between them. Germline values: CDR1 SGHTA, CDR2 FQGNSA. This CDR3 comprises 15 residues. The CDR3 loop is CASSLAVQEAYGYTF. In nucleotides, the CDR3 is TGTGCCAGCAGCTTAGCGGTACAGGAGGCCTATGGCTACACCTTC.

This clonotype was detected many times. This chain uses TRBV12-3 or TRBV12-4 with TRBJ1-3; D perhaps matches TRBD1 (6 bases). V lost 1 base to trimming and J lost 5 bases, with 15 bases between them. This CDR3 is built from 16 residues. CDR3 sequence: CASSLVTGRTRNTIYF. In DNA, the CDR3 is TGTGCCAGCAGTTTAGTCACAGGGAGGACCAGAAACACCATATATTTT.